The present TCR beta chain was sequenced within a study of cytomegalovirus exposure and HLA in healthy donors. Overall study findings and caveats: A later analysis showed TCR association rates differing by HLA locus, peaking at DRB1 and lowest at HLA-C.

The PCR used 60 Vbeta and 13 Jbeta primers. TCRdb's table, derived via immunoSEQ multiplex PCR, lists solely in-frame clones and lacks some. The data contain over 130,000 clones, roughly 72% of them seen just once; the ten biggest clones take up 1.5% to 2%. This clone appeared a single time. Its antigen is unknown. The study sampled nominally healthy donors, though unrecorded immune exposures were likely. Trimming took 0 bases from V and 6 from J, leaving 10 bases between them. The CDR3 has 13 amino acids. Germline CDR1 and CDR2: SGHRS and YFSETQ. V is TRBV5-1 and J is TRBJ2-7; D is possibly TRBD2 (6 bases). The TCR originated in a man aged 40-55 years in good health and CMV-seronegative. The sequenced material came from PBMCs. CDR3: CASSLAGDREQYF. The CDR3 DNA reads TGCGCCAGCAGCTTGGCGGGAGACCGCGAGCAGTACTTC.